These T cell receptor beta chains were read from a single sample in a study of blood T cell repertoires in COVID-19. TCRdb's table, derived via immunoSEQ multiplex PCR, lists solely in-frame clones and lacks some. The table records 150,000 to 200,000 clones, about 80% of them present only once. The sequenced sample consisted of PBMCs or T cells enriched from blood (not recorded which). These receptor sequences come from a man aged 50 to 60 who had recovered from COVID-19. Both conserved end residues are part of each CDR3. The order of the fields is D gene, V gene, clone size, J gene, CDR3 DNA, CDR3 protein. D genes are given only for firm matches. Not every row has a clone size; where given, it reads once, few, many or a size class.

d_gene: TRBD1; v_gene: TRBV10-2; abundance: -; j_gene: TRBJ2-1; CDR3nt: TGCGCCAGCAGTGAGCCGACGGACAGGGGCAAGGGCAATGAGCAGTTCTTC; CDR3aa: CASSEPTDRGKGNEQFF
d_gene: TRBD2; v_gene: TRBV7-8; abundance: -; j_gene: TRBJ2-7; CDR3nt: TGTGCCAGCAGCTGGACTAGCGGGGGAAGTAGCGCCTACGAGCAGTACTTC; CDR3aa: CASSWTSGGSSAYEQYF
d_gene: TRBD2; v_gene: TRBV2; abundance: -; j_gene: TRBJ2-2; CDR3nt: TGTGCCAGCAGGTCGGGACTAGCGGACGGGGCCGGGGAGCTGTTTTTT; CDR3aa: CASRSGLADGAGELFF
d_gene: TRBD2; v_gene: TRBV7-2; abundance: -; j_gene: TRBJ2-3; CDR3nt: TGTGCCAGCAGCCTGACTAGCGGGGGGGCTGGAGATACGCAGTATTTT; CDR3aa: CASSLTSGGAGDTQYF
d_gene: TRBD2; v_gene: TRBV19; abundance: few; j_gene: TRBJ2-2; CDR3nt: TGTGCCAGTACGAAACTCCGCGGGAGCGCGAACACCGGGGAGCTGTTTTTT; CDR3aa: CASTKLRGSANTGELFF
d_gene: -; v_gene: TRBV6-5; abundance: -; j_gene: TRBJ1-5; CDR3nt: TGTGCCAGCATGTCCGGGCTCAGGGAGGAGCCCCAGCATTTT; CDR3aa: CASMSGLREEPQHF
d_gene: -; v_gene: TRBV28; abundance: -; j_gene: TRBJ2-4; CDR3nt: TGTGCCAGCAGTTTCCCGGGGGCCAAAAACATTCAGTACTTC; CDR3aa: CASSFPGAKNIQYF
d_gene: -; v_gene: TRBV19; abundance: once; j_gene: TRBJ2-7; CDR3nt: TGTGCCAGTAGTATTTGGGAGAACCCCTACGAGCAGTACTTC; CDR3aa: CASSIWENPYEQYF
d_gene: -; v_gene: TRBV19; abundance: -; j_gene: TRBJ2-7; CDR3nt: TGTGCCAGTAGTATCCAGGGGTCCTACGAGCAGTACTTC; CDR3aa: CASSIQGSYEQYF
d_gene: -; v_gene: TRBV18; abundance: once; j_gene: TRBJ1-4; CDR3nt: TGTGCCAGCTCACCCAACACAGCAACTAATGAAAAACTGTTTTTT; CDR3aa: CASSPNTATNEKLFF
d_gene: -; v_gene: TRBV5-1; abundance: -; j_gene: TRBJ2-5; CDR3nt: TGCGCCAGCAGCTTAGGAGGGTTGAGGGAGACCCAGTACTTC; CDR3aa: CASSLGGLRETQYF
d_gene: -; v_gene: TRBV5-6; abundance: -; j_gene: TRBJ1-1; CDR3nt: TGTGCCAGCAGCTTGTTAGCAGGGATGGAAGCTTTCTTT; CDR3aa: CASSLLAGMEAFF
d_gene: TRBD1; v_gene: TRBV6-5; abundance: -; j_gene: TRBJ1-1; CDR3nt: TGTGCCAGCAGTTTCCCAGGGGGCATTGCTGAAGCTTTCTTT; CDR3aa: CASSFPGGIAEAFF
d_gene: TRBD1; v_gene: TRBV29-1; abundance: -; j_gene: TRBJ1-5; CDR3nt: TGCAGCGTAGGACAGGGCAATCAGCCCCAGCATTTT; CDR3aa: CSVGQGNQPQHF
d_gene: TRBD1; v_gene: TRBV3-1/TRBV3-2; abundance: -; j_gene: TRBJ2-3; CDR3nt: TGTGCCAGCAGCCAGGGACAGGGTTTGGTAGATACGCAGTATTTT; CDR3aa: CASSQGQGLVDTQYF
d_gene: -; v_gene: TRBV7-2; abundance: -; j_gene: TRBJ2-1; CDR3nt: TGTGCCAGCAGCTTTTGGGCCTCCTACAATGAGCAGTTCTTC; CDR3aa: CASSFWASYNEQFF
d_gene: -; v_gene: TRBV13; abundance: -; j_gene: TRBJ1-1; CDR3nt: TGTGCCAGCAGCTGGGGTCGGGGGAGGACTGAAGCTTTCTTT; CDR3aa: CASSWGRGRTEAFF
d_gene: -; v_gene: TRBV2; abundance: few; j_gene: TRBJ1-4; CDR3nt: TGTGCCAGCACCGGGGGTTTACGAGAAAAACTGTTTTTT; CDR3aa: CASTGGLREKLFF
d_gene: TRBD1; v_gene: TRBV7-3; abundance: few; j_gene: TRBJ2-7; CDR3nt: TGTGCCAGCAGTCCGGGACAGGCCAGAGGGGAGCAGTACTTC; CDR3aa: CASSPGQARGEQYF
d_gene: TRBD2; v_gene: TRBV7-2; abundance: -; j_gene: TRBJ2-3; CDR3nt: TGTGCCAGCAGCGTTGATGGACTAGGGTCCACAGATACGCAGTATTTT; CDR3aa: CASSVDGLGSTDTQYF
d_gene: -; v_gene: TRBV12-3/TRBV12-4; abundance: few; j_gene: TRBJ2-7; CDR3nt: TGTGCCAGCAGTTTGAGGGTGGGGGACAATGCTACCTTC; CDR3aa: CASSLRVGDNATF
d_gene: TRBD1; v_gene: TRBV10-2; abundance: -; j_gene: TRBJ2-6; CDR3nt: TGCGCCAGCAGGGAGGACAGGCGATTGCCCGGGGCCAACGTCCTGACTTTC; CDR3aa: CASREDRRLPGANVLTF
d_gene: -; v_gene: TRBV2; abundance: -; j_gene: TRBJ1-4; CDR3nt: TGTGCCAGCAGGGGAGGTCAAACTAATGAAAAACTGTTTTTT; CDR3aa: CASRGGQTNEKLFF
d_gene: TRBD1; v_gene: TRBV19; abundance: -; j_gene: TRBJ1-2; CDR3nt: TGTGCCAGTACCCTCCCGACAGGGTCGAATGGCTACACCTTC; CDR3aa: CASTLPTGSNGYTF
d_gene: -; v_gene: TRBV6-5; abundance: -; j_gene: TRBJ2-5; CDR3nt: TGTGCCAGCAGTTACTCGACGGGGTTAACGGAGACCCAGTACTTC; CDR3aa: CASSYSTGLTETQYF
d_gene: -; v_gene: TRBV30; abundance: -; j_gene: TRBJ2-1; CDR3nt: TGTGCCTGGAGTGTTAAAGGGGCAGGGGCAACTGAGCAGTTCTTC; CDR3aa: CAWSVKGAGATEQFF
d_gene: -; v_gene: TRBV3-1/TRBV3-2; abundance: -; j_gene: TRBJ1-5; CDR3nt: TGTGCCAGCAGCCAAGGCCCAGGGGAACAGCCCCAGCATTTT; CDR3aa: CASSQGPGEQPQHF
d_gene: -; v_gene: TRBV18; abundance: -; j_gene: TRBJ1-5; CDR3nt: TGTGCCAGCGGCACTGGGGGGGCCCAACAGCCCCAGCATTTT; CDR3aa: CASGTGGAQQPQHF
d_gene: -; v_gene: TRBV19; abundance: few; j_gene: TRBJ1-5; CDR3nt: TGTGCCAGTAGTATCCCAGGGGCAAATCAGCCCCAGCATTTT; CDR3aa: CASSIPGANQPQHF
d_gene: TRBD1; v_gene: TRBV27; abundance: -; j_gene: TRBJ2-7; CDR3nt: TGTGCCAGCAGAGGGACAGCTGTTACGTTGCAGTACTTC; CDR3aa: CASRGTAVTLQYF
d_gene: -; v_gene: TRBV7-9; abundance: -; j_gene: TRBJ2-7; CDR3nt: TGTGCCAGCAGCTTAGGTCGTATTGTCTACGAGCAGTACTTC; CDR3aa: CASSLGRIVYEQYF
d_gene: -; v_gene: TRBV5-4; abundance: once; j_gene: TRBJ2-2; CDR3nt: TGTGCCAGCAGCTTGGCTGGGGGCGCGAACACCGGGGAGCTGTTTTTT; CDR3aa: CASSLAGGANTGELFF
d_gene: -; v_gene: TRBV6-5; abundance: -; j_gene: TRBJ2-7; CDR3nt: TGTGCCAGCAGCCCGGGGGACGGGCGATACGAGCAGTACTTC; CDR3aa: CASSPGDGRYEQYF
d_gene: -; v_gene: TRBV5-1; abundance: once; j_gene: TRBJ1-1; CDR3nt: TGCGCCAGCAGCTTGCAACAGGGATCAGCTTTCTTT; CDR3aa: CASSLQQGSAFF
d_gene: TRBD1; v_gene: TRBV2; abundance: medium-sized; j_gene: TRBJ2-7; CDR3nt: TGTGCCAGCAGTGGACAGGGCCCGGTAGAGCAGTACTTC; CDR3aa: CASSGQGPVEQYF
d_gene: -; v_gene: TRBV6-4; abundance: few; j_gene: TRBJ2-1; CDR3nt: TGTGCCAGCAGCCTAGAGCGGGACAATGAGCAGTTCTTC; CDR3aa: CASSLERDNEQFF
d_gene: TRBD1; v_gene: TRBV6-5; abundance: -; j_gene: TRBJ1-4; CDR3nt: TGTGCCAGCACCGGGCAGGGGGCGCATGAAAAACTGTTTTTT; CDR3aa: CASTGQGAHEKLFF
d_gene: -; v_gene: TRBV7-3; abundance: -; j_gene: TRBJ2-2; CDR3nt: TGTGCCAGCAGCACCACTACCGGGGAGCTGTTTTTT; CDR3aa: CASSTTTGELFF
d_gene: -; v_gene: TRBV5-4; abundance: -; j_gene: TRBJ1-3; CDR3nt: TGTGCCAGCAGCTTGTTAGGAGACACCATATATTTT; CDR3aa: CASSLLGDTIYF
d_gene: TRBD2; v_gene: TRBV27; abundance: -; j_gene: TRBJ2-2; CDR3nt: TGTGCCAGCAGGGGACTAGGGTACACCGGGGAGCTGTTTTTT; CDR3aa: CASRGLGYTGELFF
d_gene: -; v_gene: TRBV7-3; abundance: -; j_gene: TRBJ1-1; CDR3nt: TGTGCCAGCAGCCCGACTCTATCATTGGGGAACACTGAAGCTTTCTTT; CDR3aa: CASSPTLSLGNTEAFF
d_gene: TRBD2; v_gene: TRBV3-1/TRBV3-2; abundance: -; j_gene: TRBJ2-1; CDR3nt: TGTGCCAGCAGCCATGTCCCGGGACTAGCGGGGCTGAGCTCCTACAATGAGCAGTTCTTC; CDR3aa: CASSHVPGLAGLSSYNEQFF
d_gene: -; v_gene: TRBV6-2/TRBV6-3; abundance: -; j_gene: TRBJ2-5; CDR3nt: TGTGCCAGCAGTTATTTTCGGGGCCAAGAGACCCAGTACTTC; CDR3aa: CASSYFRGQETQYF
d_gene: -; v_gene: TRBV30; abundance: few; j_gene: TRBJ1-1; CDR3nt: TGTGCCTGGAGTGTTAGCGCCCTGAACACTGAAGCTTTCTTT; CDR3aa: CAWSVSALNTEAFF
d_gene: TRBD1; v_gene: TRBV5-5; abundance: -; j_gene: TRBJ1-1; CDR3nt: TGTGCCAGCAGCGCCATGACAGGGCAAGCTTTCTTT; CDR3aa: CASSAMTGQAFF
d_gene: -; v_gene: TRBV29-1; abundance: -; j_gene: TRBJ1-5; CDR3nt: TGCAGCGTACGCGACGGGAATCAGCCCCAGCATTTT; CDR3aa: CSVRDGNQPQHF
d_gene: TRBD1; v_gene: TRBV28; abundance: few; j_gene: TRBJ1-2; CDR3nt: TGTGCCAGCAGCTCCGGGACAGGGGGTAACTATGGCTACACCTTC; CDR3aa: CASSSGTGGNYGYTF
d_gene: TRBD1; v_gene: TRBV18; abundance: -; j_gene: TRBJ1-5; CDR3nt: TGTGCCAGCTCACCTTCTCCCGGACAGGGGGCGGGGGGCAATCAGCCCCAGCATTTT; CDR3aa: CASSPSPGQGAGGNQPQHF
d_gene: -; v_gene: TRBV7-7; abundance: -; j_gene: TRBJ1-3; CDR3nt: TGTGCCAGCAGCGCAGGCAGCTTCCCATCTGGAAACACCATATATTTT; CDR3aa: CASSAGSFPSGNTIYF
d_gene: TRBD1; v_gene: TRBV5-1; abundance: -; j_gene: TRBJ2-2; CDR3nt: TGCGCCAGCAGACCCGGACAGGCAAACACCGGGGAGCTGTTTTTT; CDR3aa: CASRPGQANTGELFF
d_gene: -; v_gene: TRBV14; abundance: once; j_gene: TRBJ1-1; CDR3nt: TGTGCCAGCAGCCATACTTGGGGCGGGGCCCTTGCCACTGAAGCTTTCTTT; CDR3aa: CASSHTWGGALATEAFF
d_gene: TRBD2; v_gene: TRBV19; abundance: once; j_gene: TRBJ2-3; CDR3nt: TGTGCCAGTAGCTTATGGTCTAGCGGGAGAGGGGCCACAGATACGCAGTATTTT; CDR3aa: CASSLWSSGRGATDTQYF
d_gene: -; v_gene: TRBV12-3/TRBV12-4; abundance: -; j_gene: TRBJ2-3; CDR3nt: TGTGCCAGCAGTTTAGCGAGTGGAGATACGCAGTATTTT; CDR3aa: CASSLASGDTQYF
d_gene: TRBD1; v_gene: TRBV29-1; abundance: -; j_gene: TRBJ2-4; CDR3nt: TGCAGCGTCGAAACTGACAGGGGTCGGATTCAGTACTTC; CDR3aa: CSVETDRGRIQYF